The 32 T cell receptor beta chains reported below all come from one sample, sequenced in a study of CD8+ T cells in alopecia areata. Reverse transcribed after extraction, RNA yielded cDNA as the sequencing template. The table came from immunoSEQ multiplex PCR; TCRdb's copy has only in-frame clones and leaves some out. The data show roughly 150,000 clones, around 54% seen once. The sequenced sample consisted of CD4+ T cells sorted from blood. These receptors were obtained from a human donor in good health.

The rearrangement joins TRBV29-1 to TRBJ2-3, with TRBD1 matching 7 bases. V gave up 1 base and J gave up 5 bases; unmatched junction bases: 6. This CDR3 has 14 amino acids. In germline, CDR1 is SQVTM, CDR2 ANQGSEA. Written as DNA, the CDR3 is TGCAGCGTTGAAGGGCAGGGGGTGATAGATACGCAGTATTTT. It yields the protein CSVEGQGVIDTQYF.

A few counts support this clone. This chain links TRBV5-1 with TRBJ2-5; perhaps TRBD2 as D (6 bases). V was pared by 0 bases and J by 2 bases, with 14 bases between. The CDR3 runs 16 residues. Germline CDR1 reads SGHRS; CDR2 reads YFSETQ. The CDR3 DNA sequence: TGCGCCAGCAGCTTGGGTGGAGGGGCTCTTCAAGAGACCCAGTACTTC. Protein product: CASSLGGGALQETQYF.

The chain links TRBV30 to TRBJ2-5, with 14 nucleotides matching TRBD2. The CDR3 totals 15 residues. The trim removed 3 bases at V and 1 base at J, leaving 1 base unmatched. Germline V gene data show CDR1 as GTSNPN and CDR2 as SVGIG (reference sequence). The CDR3 nucleotides read TGTGCCTGGAGAGGGACTAGCGGGAGCCAAGAGACCCAGTACTTC. It specifies CAWRGTSGSQETQYF.

This chain uses TRBV29-1 with TRBJ2-7; 10 positions match TRBD2. From germline, CDR1 is SQVTM and CDR2 ANQGSEA. This CDR3 spans 14 amino acids. V shed 7 bases and J 3 bases; nucleotides not matched to a gene: 9. CDR3 protein: CSGIAGGSIYEQYF. In DNA, the CDR3 is TGCAGCGGCATAGCGGGAGGCTCCATCTACGAGCAGTACTTC.

This clone turned up a few times. V usage is TRBV6-6 and J usage is TRBJ2-3; D call uncertain. Germline V gene data show CDR1 as MNHNY and CDR2 as SVGAGI (reference sequence). V was cut by 6 bases and J by 6 bases, with 7 bases left in between. CDR3 length equals 11 residues. The CDR3 nucleotides are TGTGCCAGCAGGGTGACGGATACGCAGTATTTT. This codes for CASRVTDTQYF.

V gene TRBV7-9 combines with J gene TRBJ2-2, with 11 bases aligning to TRBD2. This CDR3 spans 16 amino acids. In germline, CDR1 is SEHNR, CDR2 FQNEAQ (reference sequence). J was trimmed by 4 bases and V by 0 bases; bases with no gene match: 1. The chain's CDR3 is CASSLAGTSGTGELFF. CDR3 DNA sequence: TGTGCCAGCAGCTTAGCGGGGACTAGCGGCACCGGGGAGCTGTTTTTT.

The CDR3 here is CASSERTSLGGEQYF. The CDR3 DNA follows: TGTGCCAGCAGTGAAAGGACATCCCTAGGAGGCGAGCAGTACTTC. This rearrangement joins TRBV25-1 to TRBJ2-7; either TRBD1 or TRBD2 may supply D (5 bases each). The CDR3 covers 15 residues. The V gene's germline CDR1 is MGHDK and CDR2 SYGVNS. V shed 2 bases and J shed 6 bases, with 17 bases lying between them.

The chain carries TRBV25-1 and TRBJ2-7; D remains ambiguous. The germline V and J ends were trimmed by 8 bases and 5 bases, with 10 bases remaining between them. The CDR3 contains 11 residues. CDR1 is MGHDK, CDR2 SYGVNS, per germline. Here the CDR3 DNA reads TGTGCCAGCCTAGGGTTAAACGAGCAGTACTTC. Its protein product is CASLGLNEQYF.

CDR3 residues: CASSFSGSSYEQYF. CDR3 nucleotides: TGTGCCAGCAGCTTTTCAGGGAGCTCCTACGAGCAGTACTTC. The J gene is TRBJ2-7, the V gene TRBV11-2; D assignment may be TRBD1 or TRBD2 (5 bases each). From germline, CDR1 is SGHAT and CDR2 FQNNGV. The CDR3 is made up of 14 amino acids. The ends were cut back, 3 bases at V and 0 bases at J, with 9 bases in the middle.

This chain uses TRBV14 with TRBJ2-1, with TRBD2 matching 10 bases. Germline V gene lookup returns CDR1 SGHDN and CDR2 FVKESK. The CDR3 spans 15 residues. J was trimmed by 7 bases and V by 1 base; bases with no gene match: 4. The chain's CDR3 is CASSQGSGRWNEQFF. The CDR3 nucleotides are TGTGCCAGCAGCCAAGGTAGCGGGAGGTGGAATGAGCAGTTCTTC.

This clone was counted once. This sequence joins TRBV5-1 and TRBJ2-7; D is undetermined. The germline V and J ends were trimmed by 4 bases and 6 bases, with 17 bases remaining between them. The CDR3 loop spans 14 amino acids. The germline CDR1 and CDR2 sequences are SGHRS and YFSETQ. CDR3 sequence: CASSRPLGYGEQYF. The DNA of the CDR3 is TGCGCCAGCAGCCGCCCCTTGGGGTATGGCGAGCAGTACTTC.

The V and J genes are TRBV7-9 and TRBJ2-4; D possibly corresponds to TRBD1 (5 bases). The CDR3 is 12 amino acids. V was cut by 6 bases and J by 9 bases, with 12 bases left in between. Germline values: CDR1 SEHNR, CDR2 FQNEAQ (reference sequence). The CDR3 here is CASRQGVGIQYF. In DNA, the CDR3 is TGTGCCAGCAGGCAGGGTGTCGGCATTCAGTACTTC.

This clone was observed a handful of times. The chain uses TRBV6-1 and TRBJ2-7; D not certain. Trimming cost V 6 bases and J 4 bases, with 13 bases left between them. Per the germline V gene, CDR1 is MNHNS and CDR2 is SASEGT. This CDR3 comprises 13 residues. CDR3 sequence: CASSPPAGYEQYF. The CDR3 DNA follows: TGTGCCAGCAGCCCCCCTGCCGGGTACGAGCAGTACTTC.

The V gene is TRBV7-9, the J gene TRBJ2-7; 11 nucleotides line up with TRBD2. V shed 1 base, J shed 4 bases, and the junction held 3 bases outside the gene matches. Germline CDR1 SEHNR, CDR2 FQNEAQ (reference sequence). The CDR3 sequence is 15 residues long. CDR3 nucleotide sequence: TGTGCCAGCAGCTTAGTAGCGGGAGGGCAGTACGAGCAGTACTTC. Its translation is CASSLVAGGQYEQYF.

In nucleotides, the CDR3 is TGTGCCAGCCCGAGGTTGAGGGAGATCTACGAGCAGTACTTC. Protein: CASPRLREIYEQYF. This chain connects TRBV18 to TRBJ2-7, with D perhaps matching TRBD2 (5 bases). Trimming cost V 8 bases and J 3 bases, with 17 bases left between them. This CDR3 region has 14 residues. In germline, CDR1 is KGHSH, CDR2 LQKENI. The full variable domain, rest sourced from reference TRBV18 and TRBJ2-7, is NAGVMQNPRHLVRRRGQEARLRCSPMKGHSHVYWYRQLPEEGLKFMVYLQKENIIDESGMPKERFSAEFPKEGPSILRIQQVVRGDSAAYFCASPRLREIYEQYFGPGTRLTVT.

V usage is TRBV14 and J usage is TRBJ2-7; D is unclear. The CDR3 has 15 residues. V lost 3 bases, J lost 3 bases, and 15 bases lay in between. Germline V gene data show CDR1 as SGHDN and CDR2 as FVKESK. CDR3 protein: CASSHTLTGFYEQYF. CDR3 nucleotides: TGTGCCAGCAGCCACACCTTGACGGGCTTCTACGAGCAGTACTTC.

In DNA, the CDR3 is TGTGCCAGCGTTCCGGGACTAGCGGGAGTCAACGAGCAGTTCTTC. Amino acids: CASVPGLAGVNEQFF. The chain combines TRBV4-2 with TRBJ2-1; 14 bases fit TRBD2. Germline V lookup: CDR1 LGHNA, CDR2 YNFKEQ. The CDR3 totals 15 residues. J gave up 10 bases and V 8 bases, and 10 bases lay outside the gene matches.

V and J are TRBV5-4 and TRBJ2-1, with D possibly TRBD2 on 6 matching bases. The CDR3 contains 13 residues. The V and J ends lost 4 bases and 7 bases respectively, with 12 bases between them. CDR1 SGHNT and CDR2 YYREEE come from the germline V gene (reference sequence). This CDR3 is CASSERGGNEQFF. The CDR3 DNA reads TGTGCCAGCAGCGAGAGAGGAGGGAATGAGCAGTTCTTC.

The chain links TRBV30 to TRBJ1-5, with D unclear. This CDR3 has 11 amino acids. Germline values: CDR1 GTSNPN, CDR2 SVGIG (reference sequence). Trimming pared 5 bases from V and 7 bases from J, leaving 9 bases between. The CDR3 DNA reads as TGTGCCTGGGGATCGAACCAGCCCCAGCATTTT. Its protein is CAWGSNQPQHF. The full variable domain, rest sourced from reference TRBV30 and TRBJ1-5, is SQTIHQWPATLVQPVGSPLSLECTVEGTSNPNLYWYRQAAGRGLQLLFYSVGIGQISSEVPQNLSASRPQDRQFILSSKKLLLSDSGFYLCAWGSNQPQHFGDGTRLSIL.

V gene TRBV6-6 combines with J gene TRBJ2-6; D gene ambiguous. From germline, CDR1 is MNHNY and CDR2 SVGAGI (reference sequence). The CDR3 runs to 13 residues. The V gene lost 2 bases and the J gene lost 4 bases, with 3 bases spanning the gap. The chain's CDR3 is CASSYRGANVLTF. The CDR3 region has the DNA TGTGCCAGCAGTTACAGGGGGGCCAACGTCCTGACTTTC.

The chain links TRBV25-1 to TRBJ2-1, with a weak D call TRBD1 (7 bases). V shed 5 bases and J shed 0 bases, with 11 bases lying between them. Germline CDR1 is MGHDK and CDR2 is SYGVNS. The CDR3 contains 15 residues. CDR3 loop: CASSLQGGSYNEQFF. The CDR3 region has the DNA TGTGCCAGCAGTCTCCAGGGGGGCTCCTACAATGAGCAGTTCTTC.

The chain recombines TRBV27 with TRBJ2-7; 9 nucleotides line up with TRBD1. The CDR3 runs to 15 residues. Germline trimming cut 2 bases from V and 2 bases from J; bases unmatched to any gene: 4. Germline V lookup: CDR1 MNHEY, CDR2 SMNVEV (reference sequence). As DNA, the CDR3 is TGTGCCAGCAGTTTAGTGGGACAGGGACCCTACGAGCAGTACTTC. This translates into CASSLVGQGPYEQYF.

This clone was seen only a few times. The V call is TRBV5-1, the J call TRBJ2-7; 14 positions match TRBD2. Germline V gene lookup returns CDR1 SGHRS and CDR2 YFSETQ. CDR3 length: 20 residues. V lost 4 bases, J lost 6 bases, and 21 bases stayed unmatched. This chain's CDR3 is CASSHQLRTSGRPTIFEQYF. The DNA of the CDR3 is TGCGCCAGCAGCCATCAACTACGGACTAGCGGGAGGCCCACGATTTTCGAGCAGTACTTC.

The chain combines TRBV5-6 with TRBJ1-2; D unresolved. The germline V gene encodes CDR1 SGHDT and CDR2 YYEEEE. V was cut by 2 bases and J by 8 bases, with 10 bases left in between. This CDR3 comprises 12 residues. DNA of the CDR3: TGTGCCAGCAGCTTTCACGGGAAAGGCTACACCTTC. Amino acid sequence: CASSFHGKGYTF.

A few counts support this clone. The V and J genes are TRBV11-2 and TRBJ1-1; TRBD1 agrees at 7 bases. V shed 10 bases and J 0 bases; nucleotides not matched to a gene: 5. CDR1 is SGHAT, CDR2 FQNNGV, per germline. CDR3 size: 13 residues. The DNA of the CDR3 is TGTGCCACCGGCACAGGGGTGAACACTGAAGCTTTCTTT. As protein: CATGTGVNTEAFF.

V usage is TRBV5-4 and J usage is TRBJ2-7; D not resolved. The CDR3 is made up of 13 amino acids. CDR1 is SGHNT and CDR2 is YYREEE in the germline V gene (reference sequence). V shed 0 bases and J shed 6 bases, with 10 bases lying between them. CDR3 residues: CASSLGSTSEQYF. In DNA form, the CDR3 reads TGTGCCAGCAGCTTGGGAAGCACGTCCGAGCAGTACTTC.

The chain joins TRBV29-1 to TRBJ2-2, with TRBD2 identical over 9 bases. The CDR3 extends over 17 amino acids. Germline loops: CDR1 SQVTM, CDR2 ANQGSEA. The trim removed 3 bases at V and 7 bases at J, leaving 15 bases unmatched. CDR3 coding DNA: TGCAGCGTTGACTCAGGCGCGGGGCTAGCGGGAAGCGGGGAGCTGTTTTTT. Translated, it gives CSVDSGAGLAGSGELFF.

This clone was counted a few times. CDR3 residues: CSVSGTGVTDTQYF. In DNA form, the CDR3 reads TGCAGCGTTTCCGGGACAGGGGTCACAGATACGCAGTATTTT. The chain combines TRBV29-1 with TRBJ2-3, with 10 bases matching TRBD1. This CDR3 contains 14 residues. V was clipped by 5 bases and J by 2 bases; unmatched bases: 4. Germline CDR1 is SQVTM and CDR2 is ANQGSEA.

This clone was counted a few times. The chain has TRBV7-9 and TRBJ2-5; D perhaps matches TRBD1 (6 bases). V was trimmed by 5 bases and J by 2 bases, leaving 15 bases between them. Germline V CDR1 and CDR2: SEHNR, FQNEAQ (reference sequence). The CDR3 extends over 15 amino acids. For the CDR3, the DNA is TGTGCCAGCAGCGCCCAGACAGGCGCACAAGAGACCCAGTACTTC. It yields the protein CASSAQTGAQETQYF.

The chain carries TRBV29-1 and TRBJ2-7; 15 nucleotides match TRBD2. The CDR3 is 12 amino acids. V was pared by 8 bases and J by 7 bases, with 3 bases of the junction left unmatched. Germline assignment: CDR1 SQVTM and CDR2 ANQGSEA. CDR3 coding DNA: TGCAGCCCGGGACTAGCGGGAGGTGAGCAGTACTTC. Translation: CSPGLAGGEQYF.

This sequence joins TRBV2 and TRBJ2-3, with 7 bases lining up with TRBD2. After removal of 8 bases from V and 6 bases from J, the junction contained 14 bases not matched to a gene. Looked up from germline, CDR1 is SNHLY and CDR2 is FYNNEI. The CDR3 spans 15 residues. The CDR3 nucleotides are TGTGCCAGCGCCGTGGGACTATTCCTCAAGGATACGCAGTATTTT. It is translated as CASAVGLFLKDTQYF.

V is TRBV18 and J is TRBJ2-1; D call uncertain. This CDR3 spans 12 amino acids. The germline gives CDR1 KGHSH, CDR2 LQKENI. V was shortened by 6 bases and J by 4 bases, with 7 bases between the two germline ends. CDR3 DNA sequence: TGTGCCAGCTCCCCCATGTACAATGAGCAGTTCTTC. This encodes CASSPMYNEQFF.